There are many counts of the clone carrying this T cell receptor (beta chain). Its antigen remains unknown. A single record per CDR3 protein comes from TCRdb applying MiXCR to the multiplex PCR reads. The data hold nearly 200,000 distinct CDR3 sequences, with around a third observed a single time. The CDR3 runs to 15 residues. V lost 3 bases and J lost 0, with 7 bases in between. CDR1 SGHRS and CDR2 YFSETQ come from the germline V gene. Axillary draining lymph nodes of breast cancer patients supplied the node samples. The sample is drawn from a study of breast tumors, draining lymph nodes, adjacent tissues. Study-level results: Luminal-like breast cancer showed significantly higher tumor–nontumor repertoire similarity than basal-like. Compared with lymph nodes, tumors were less diverse; compared with nontumor tissue, more. Data fit most tumor T cells coming from lymph node, expanding in tumor. Tumor T cell lymph node origin was a supported hypothesis, not proven.

Sequenced sample: axillary lymph node tissue. The clonotype originates from a female donor with breast cancer. Some clones in this sample may be carry-over from other donors' samples. The V gene is TRBV5-1, the J gene TRBJ2-6, with D hard to call. The CDR3 DNA reads as TGCGCCAGCAGCTCCGAGGCCTCTGGGGCCAACGTCCTGACTTTC. This codes for CASSSEASGANVLTF.